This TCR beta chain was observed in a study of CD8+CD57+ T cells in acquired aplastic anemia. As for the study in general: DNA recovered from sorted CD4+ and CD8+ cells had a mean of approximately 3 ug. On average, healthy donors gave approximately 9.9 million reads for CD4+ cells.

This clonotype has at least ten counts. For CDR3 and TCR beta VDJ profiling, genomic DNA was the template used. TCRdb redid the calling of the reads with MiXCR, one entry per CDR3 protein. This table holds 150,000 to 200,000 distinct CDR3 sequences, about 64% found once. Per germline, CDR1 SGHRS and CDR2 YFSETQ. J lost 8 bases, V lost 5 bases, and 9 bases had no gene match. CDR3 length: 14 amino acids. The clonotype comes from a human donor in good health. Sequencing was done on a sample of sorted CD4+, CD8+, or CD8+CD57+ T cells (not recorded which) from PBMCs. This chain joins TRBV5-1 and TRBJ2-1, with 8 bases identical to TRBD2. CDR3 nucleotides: TGCGCCAGCAGTAGCGGGATCACCGGCGATGAGCAGTTCTTC. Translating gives CASSSGITGDEQFF.